Below, 25 T cell receptor beta chains from the same sample are listed, as sequenced in a study of blood T cells in healthy people across ages. A second PCR of 7 to 11 cycles used a sample-barcoded 5' primer and a J-beta primer mix. TCRdb re-derived calls from the 5' RACE reads in MiXCR, one entry per CDR3 protein. The sample consists of around 870,000 distinct CDR3 sequences, 29% of them appearing once. Sequences were obtained from blood. Receptor source: a woman of 80 years or more in good health.

This clonotype turned up a few times. Here the CDR3 reads CASRTDSADTQYF. CDR3 nucleotide sequence: TGTGCCAGCAGAACGGACAGCGCAGATACGCAGTATTTT. This sequence joins TRBV12-3 or TRBV12-4 and TRBJ2-3; tentatively, D is TRBD1 (6 bases). The CDR3 runs 13 residues. Trimming removed 6 bases at V and 4 bases at J, with 11 bases between.

Details on this clonotype: A read error may be the cause here, since a much bigger clone is one base away. The chain recombines TRBV12-3 or TRBV12-4 with TRBJ2-1; 9 positions match TRBD2. This CDR3 region has 15 residues. The V segment lost 10 bases and the J segment 3 bases; nucleotides outside the gene matches: 10. CDR3 DNA sequence: TGTGCCAACAGGGGCGGGGGGGCCATCTACAATGAGCAGTTCTTC. It specifies CANRGGGAIYNEQFF.

This clonotype was counted at least ten times. The chain uses TRBV9 and TRBJ2-1; the D gene is possibly TRBD1 (5 bases). CDR1 and CDR2 (germline): SGDLS, YYNGEE. Trimming removed 4 bases from V and 4 bases from J, with 18 bases in between. The CDR3 extends over 16 amino acids. The CDR3 here is CASSTGRTPNYNEQFF. For the CDR3, the DNA is TGTGCCAGCAGCACTGGACGGACACCTAATTACAATGAGCAGTTCTTC.

The table lists this clonotype with many counts. The chain employs TRBV12-3 or TRBV12-4 and TRBJ2-2, with D maybe TRBD2 (5 bases). Trimming took off 6 bases at V and 2 bases at J, with 13 bases between the two ends. The CDR3 totals 15 residues. DNA for the CDR3: TGTGCCAGCAGCCCTACTAGTTATAACACCGGGGAGCTGTTTTTT. Translation gives CASSPTSYNTGELFF.

This clonotype was detected many times. The V and J genes are TRBV20-1 and TRBJ2-3; 7 nucleotides agree with TRBD2. This CDR3 has 13 residues. Trimming at V came to 5 bases and at J to 1 base, leaving 3 bases not matched to a gene. Germline V gene sequence: CDR1 DFQATT, CDR2 SNEGSKA (reference sequence). Written as DNA, the CDR3 is TGCAGTGCTTGGGACTACCGCACAGATACGCAGTATTTT. Amino acids: CSAWDYRTDTQYF.

The chain links TRBV6-1 to TRBJ1-2; D possibly corresponds to TRBD1 (5 bases). In germline, CDR1 is MNHNS, CDR2 SASEGT. V was shortened by 8 bases and J by 8 bases, with 15 bases between the two germline ends. The CDR3 has 12 residues. Here the CDR3 reads CASGRVGEGYTF. CDR3 in DNA: TGTGCCAGCGGCAGGGTTGGGGAGGGCTACACCTTC.

The sample holds many counts of this clonotype. The chain has TRBV15 and TRBJ1-2; TRBD1 might be the D (5 bases). The CDR3 has 16 amino acids. The V gene lost 7 bases and the J gene lost 3 bases, with 21 bases spanning the gap. The germline gives CDR1 LNHNV, CDR2 YYDKDF (reference sequence). The chain's CDR3 is CATKTDRPYKHYGYTF. CDR3 in DNA: TGTGCCACCAAGACCGACAGACCATACAAGCACTATGGCTACACCTTC. Full variable domain (rest looked up from reference TRBV15 and TRBJ1-2): DAMVIQNPRYQVTQFGKPVTLSCSQTLNHNVMYWYQQKSSQAPKLLFHYYDKDFNNEADTPDNFQSRRPNTSFCFLDIRSPGLGDTAMYLCATKTDRPYKHYGYTFGSGTRLTVV.

Many counts were recorded for this clonotype. This chain connects TRBV27 to TRBJ1-1; D gene unclear. The germline CDR1 and CDR2 sequences are MNHEY and SMNVEV (reference sequence). Trimming stripped 3 bases from V and 4 bases from J, with 9 bases between. The CDR3 consists of 13 residues. As DNA, the CDR3 is TGTGCCAGCAGTTTGTGGCCCGGCACTGAAGCTTTCTTT. Translated, it gives CASSLWPGTEAFF.

This chain joins TRBV5-1 and TRBJ1-2; 7 nucleotides match TRBD1. This CDR3 comprises 16 residues. Germline V CDR1 and CDR2: SGHRS, YFSETQ. Trimming cost V 0 bases and J 7 bases; bases outside gene matches: 12. The CDR3 sequence: CASSLDGAGGWAGYTF. Here the CDR3 DNA reads TGCGCCAGCAGCTTGGATGGGGCAGGGGGATGGGCTGGCTACACCTTC. The full variable domain, in which reference TRBV5-1 and TRBJ1-2 provide the parts outside the CDR3, is KAGVTQTPRYLIKTRGQQVTLSCSPISGHRSVSWYQQTPGQGLQFLFEYFSETQRNKGNFPGRFSGRQFSNSRSEMNVSTLELGDSALYLCASSLDGAGGWAGYTFGSGTRLTVV.

In this sample, this clonotype turned up a few times. The chain combines TRBV18 with TRBJ2-2; D gene ambiguous. CDR3 size: 15 residues. V lost 2 bases and J 1 base, leaving 8 bases between the germline ends. CDR1 KGHSH and CDR2 LQKENI come from the germline V gene. In DNA form, the CDR3 reads TGTGCCAGCTCACCAGTAAAACTGAACACCGGGGAGCTGTTTTTT. Its protein product is CASSPVKLNTGELFF.

This clonotype was counted at least ten times. The CDR3 coding sequence is TGCAGCGCTGCCCCGGGAGAAGGCACTGAAGCTTTCTTT. Translated: CSAAPGEGTEAFF. The chain has TRBV29-1 and TRBJ1-1; D unresolved. The V gene's germline CDR1 is SQVTM and CDR2 ANQGSEA. Trimming shortened V by 7 bases and J by 4 bases, and 16 bases separated the two germline ends. The CDR3 has 13 amino acids. Full variable domain (missing parts from reference TRBV29-1 and TRBJ1-1): SAVISQKPSRDICQRGTSLTIQCQVDSQVTMMFWYRQQPGQSLTLIATANQGSEATYESGFVIDKFPISRPNLTFSTLTVSNMSPEDSSIYLCSAAPGEGTEAFFGQGTRLTVV.

This clonotype has more than one count but fewer than ten. The V and J genes are TRBV30 and TRBJ1-2; D ambiguous. Germline values: CDR1 GTSNPN, CDR2 SVGIG (reference sequence). This CDR3 contains 12 residues. Trimming stripped 4 bases from V and 11 bases from J, with 17 bases between. The CDR3 region is CAWTGQREWYTF. DNA for the CDR3: TGTGCCTGGACCGGGCAGAGGGAGTGGTACACCTTC.

This chain joins TRBV20-1 and TRBJ2-7, with 10 bases that match TRBD1. CDR3 length equals 14 residues. In germline, CDR1 is DFQATT, CDR2 SNEGSKA (reference sequence). Trimming cost V 6 bases and J 0 bases; bases outside gene matches: 5. CDR3 sequence: CSAPDRGTSYEQYF. The CDR3, as DNA: TGCAGTGCCCCGGACAGGGGGACCTCCTACGAGCAGTACTTC.

This clonotype has more than one count but fewer than ten. Since a much larger clone is just one base distant, this may be a read error. J is TRBJ2-3 and V is TRBV12-3 or TRBV12-4; TRBD2 agrees at 7 bases. Trimming cost V 6 bases and J 4 bases; bases outside gene matches: 10. The CDR3 is 15 residues long. The DNA of the CDR3 is TGTGCCAGCAGGTCCCAGGGCACTAGCGCAGATACGCAGTATTTT. Protein product: CASRSQGTSADTQYF.

This clonotype has a count of ten or more. The V gene is TRBV7-9, the J gene TRBJ2-5; 11 nucleotides agree with TRBD2. CDR3 length: 18 residues. Germline CDR1 SEHNR, CDR2 FQNEAQ (reference sequence). The junction had 15 bases not matched to a gene; V was cut back by 4 bases and J by 5 bases. The CDR3 nucleotides read TGTGCCAGCAGCTCCTACATAGACCGACTAGCGGGGCGGGAGACCCAGTACTTC. Translation gives CASSSYIDRLAGRETQYF.

The V call is TRBV6-6, the J call TRBJ1-6; TRBD1 is a possible D gene (6 bases). V was cut by 6 bases and J by 0 bases, with 15 bases left in between. The CDR3 has 17 residues. CDR1 MNHNY and CDR2 SVGAGI come from the germline V gene (reference sequence). CDR3 sequence: CASRGDTLSSYNSPLHF. CDR3 coding DNA: TGTGCCAGCAGGGGGGACACACTTTCCTCCTATAATTCACCCCTCCACTTT.

In this sample, this clonotype turned up many times. The chain carries TRBV6-2 or TRBV6-3 and TRBJ2-7, with TRBD1 as a possible D gene (6 bases). The CDR3 loop spans 14 amino acids. Germline V lookup: CDR1 MNHEY, CDR2 SVGEGT. Trimming took off 7 bases at V and 0 bases at J, with 13 bases between the two ends. CDR3 coding DNA: TGTGCCAGCAAGGACAGCCCCAGCTCCTACGAGCAGTACTTC. It specifies CASKDSPSSYEQYF.

At least ten counts were recorded for this clonotype. The V and J genes are TRBV19 and TRBJ1-5; TRBD1 is a possible D gene (5 bases). CDR1 and CDR2 from the germline V gene are LNHDA and SQIVND (reference sequence). The V end was cut by 0 bases, the J end by 7 bases, with 10 bases between. CDR3 size: 14 residues. CDR3 nucleotides: TGTGCCAGTAGTATAGATGGGGGTCAGCAGCCCCAGCATTTT. This translates into CASSIDGGQQPQHF.

This chain links TRBV20-1 with TRBJ2-7, with 8 nucleotides matching TRBD2. The J segment lost 2 bases and the V segment lost 1 base, leaving 10 bases of the junction unmatched. Germline CDR1 DFQATT, CDR2 SNEGSKA (reference sequence). CDR3 length: 16 residues. The CDR3 loop reads CSARAWRLAGTYEQYF. The CDR3 region has the DNA TGCAGTGCTAGAGCCTGGCGGCTAGCGGGTACCTACGAGCAGTACTTC.

The chain joins TRBV20-1 to TRBJ2-4; 9 bases line up with TRBD2. The J call is uncertain, as TRBJ2-7 better fits the DNA end. Germline V lookup: CDR1 DFQATT, CDR2 SNEGSKA (reference sequence). CDR3 length equals 19 residues. The DNA of the CDR3 is TGCAGTGCTAGAGAAGGCGGGCTAGCGGGGACTCGGTACTCCTACGAGCAGTACTTC. Amino acid sequence: CSAREGGLAGTRYSYEQYF.

This clonotype was counted once. A much more abundant neighbour one base away suggests this may be a read error. V is TRBV11-2 and J is TRBJ2-5, with TRBD2 as a possible D gene (6 bases). Germline values: CDR1 SGHAT, CDR2 FQNNGV. V lost 4 bases, J lost 11 bases, and 23 bases lay in between. The CDR3 sequence is 15 residues long. This CDR3 reads CASSSGQSRGNEQYF. The DNA of the CDR3 is TGTGCCAGCAGCTCGGGCCAATCTCGGGGGAATGAGCAGTACTTC.

In the case of this clonotype: This may be a read error, as it is one base from a much larger clone. This chain connects TRBV12-3 or TRBV12-4 to TRBJ2-1; 7 bases are a match to TRBD1. With V trimmed by 3 bases and J by 13 bases, 18 bases remained unmatched. There are 16 residues in the CDR3. CDR3 coding DNA: TGTGCCAGCAGTTTCCGAATCCGGACAGGAGGAGAGACCCAGTTCTTC. Its protein product is CASSFRIRTGGETQFF.

There are many counts of this clonotype. The CDR3 here is CASGLAGGYDTQYF. CDR3 nucleotides: TGTGCGAGCGGGCTAGCGGGGGGATACGATACGCAGTATTTT. J is TRBJ2-3 and V is TRBV7-2; 11 bases align to TRBD2. The germline gives CDR1 SGHTA, CDR2 FQGNSA. This CDR3 has 14 residues.

On this clonotype itself: This sequence may be a read error, since a much larger clone differs from it by one base. The J gene is TRBJ1-4, the V gene TRBV7-2; possibly TRBD1 for D (5 bases). The germline gives CDR1 SGHTA, CDR2 FQGNSA. V lost 5 bases to trimming and J lost 4 bases, with 14 bases between them. This CDR3 contains 15 residues. The DNA for the CDR3 is TGTGCCAGCAGCCACTTGGGGCAGTTTAATGAAAAACTGTTTTTT. Translating gives CASSHLGQFNEKLFF.

This clonotype was observed a few times. This chain joins TRBV28 and TRBJ1-5; a weak D match, TRBD1 (5 bases). CDR3 size: 14 residues. V was shortened by 2 bases and J by 4 bases, with 9 bases between the two germline ends. Germline V lookup: CDR1 MDHEN, CDR2 SYDVKM. CDR3 in amino acids: CASSLGAANQPQHF. The CDR3 DNA sequence: TGTGCCAGCAGTTTAGGGGCAGCTAATCAGCCCCAGCATTTT.